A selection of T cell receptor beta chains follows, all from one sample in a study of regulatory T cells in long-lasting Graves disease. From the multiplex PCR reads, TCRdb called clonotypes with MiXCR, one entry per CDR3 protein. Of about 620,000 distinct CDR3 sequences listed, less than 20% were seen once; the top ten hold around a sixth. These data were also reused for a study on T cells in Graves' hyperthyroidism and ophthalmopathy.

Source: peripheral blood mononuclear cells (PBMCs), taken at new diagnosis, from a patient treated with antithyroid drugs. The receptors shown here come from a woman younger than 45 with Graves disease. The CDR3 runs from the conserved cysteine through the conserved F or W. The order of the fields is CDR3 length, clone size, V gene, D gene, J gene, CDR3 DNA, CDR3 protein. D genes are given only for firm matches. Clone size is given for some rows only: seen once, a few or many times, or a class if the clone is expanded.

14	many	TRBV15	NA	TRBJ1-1	TGTGCCACCAGCAGAGGGGGGGATGCGACTGAAGCTTTCTTT	CATSRGGDATEAFF
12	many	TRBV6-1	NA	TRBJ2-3	TGTGCCAGCAGTGGGACTACGGGTACGCAGTATTTT	CASSGTTGTQYF
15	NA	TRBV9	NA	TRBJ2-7	TGTGCCAGCAGCGTAGGCACAGGTCGGGGGTACGAGCAGTACTTC	CASSVGTGRGYEQYF
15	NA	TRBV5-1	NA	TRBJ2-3	TGCGCCAGCAGCTTTACCTGGGACTTCACAGATACGCAGTATTTT	CASSFTWDFTDTQYF
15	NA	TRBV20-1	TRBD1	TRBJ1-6	TGCAGTGGAACTACGGGACAGGGGGCGCGTTCACCCCTCCACTTT	CSGTTGQGARSPLHF
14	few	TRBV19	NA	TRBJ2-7	TGTGCCAGTAGTATTGTATCGTGGGATGGCGAGCAGTACTTC	CASSIVSWDGEQYF
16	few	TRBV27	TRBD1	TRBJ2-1	TGTGCCAGCATACGGCTGGGGGACAGGGTGAGCAATGAGCAGTTCTTC	CASIRLGDRVSNEQFF
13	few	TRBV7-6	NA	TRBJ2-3	TGTGCCAGCAGCTTAGTATTTGATGATACGCAGTATTTT	CASSLVFDDTQYF
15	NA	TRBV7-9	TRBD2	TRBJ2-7	TGTGCCAGCAGCTTCGGACTAGCGGGAGCTAACGAGCAGTACTTC	CASSFGLAGANEQYF
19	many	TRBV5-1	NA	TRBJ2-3	TGCGCCAGCAGCCCACGCTCCTCTTTCACAGGGCCTAGCACAGATACGCAGTATTTT	CASSPRSSFTGPSTDTQYF
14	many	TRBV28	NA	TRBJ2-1	TGTGCCAGCAATTGGGGGGACGGATACAATGAGCAGTTCTTC	CASNWGDGYNEQFF
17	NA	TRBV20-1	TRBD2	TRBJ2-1	TGCAGTGCTAGAGATTTAAGGCTAGCGGGGTCCTACAATGAGCAGTTCTTC	CSARDLRLAGSYNEQFF
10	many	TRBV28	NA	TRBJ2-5	TGTGCCAGCAGTAGGGGGACCCAGTACTTC	CASSRGTQYF
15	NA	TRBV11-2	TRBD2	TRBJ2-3	TGTGCCAGCAGCCCCCGACTAGCGGTCACAGATACGCAGTATTTT	CASSPRLAVTDTQYF